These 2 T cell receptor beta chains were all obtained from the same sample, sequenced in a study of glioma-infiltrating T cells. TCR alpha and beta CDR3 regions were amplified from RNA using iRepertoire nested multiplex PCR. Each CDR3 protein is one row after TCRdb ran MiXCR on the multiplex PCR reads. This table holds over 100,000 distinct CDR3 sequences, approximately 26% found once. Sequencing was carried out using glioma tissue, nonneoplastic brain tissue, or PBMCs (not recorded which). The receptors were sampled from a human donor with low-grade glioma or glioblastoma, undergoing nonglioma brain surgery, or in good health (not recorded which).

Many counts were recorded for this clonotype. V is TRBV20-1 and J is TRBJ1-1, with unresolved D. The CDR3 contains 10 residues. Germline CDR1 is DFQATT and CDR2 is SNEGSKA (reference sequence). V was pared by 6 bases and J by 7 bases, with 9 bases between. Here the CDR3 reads CSARQVEAFF. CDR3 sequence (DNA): TGCAGTGCAAGACAAGTTGAAGCTTTCTTT.

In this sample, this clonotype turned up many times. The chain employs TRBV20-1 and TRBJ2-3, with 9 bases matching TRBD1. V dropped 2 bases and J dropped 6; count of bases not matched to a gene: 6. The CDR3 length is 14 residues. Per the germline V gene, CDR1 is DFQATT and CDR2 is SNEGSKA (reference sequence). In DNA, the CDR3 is TGCAGTGCTAGACCTAGGACAGGGGCCGATACGCAGTATTTT. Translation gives CSARPRTGADTQYF.